One sample yielded the 19 T cell receptor beta chains listed below, sequenced in a study of naive CD8 T cells in extremely preterm neonates. The protocol was immunoSEQ multiplex PCR, while the TCRdb copy is restricted to in-frame clones and leaves out a portion. Among some 5,700 clones listed, around 97% were seen once. The specimen was naive CD8+ T cells from blood. These receptors were obtained from a human donor in good health.

This chain links TRBV27 with TRBJ2-7; possible D gene TRBD1, 5 bases. V was clipped by 8 bases and J by 0 bases, with 14 bases between them. Germline V CDR1 and CDR2: MNHEY, SMNVEV (reference sequence). CDR3 length equals 14 residues. The chain's CDR3 is CASAPLQASYEQYF. The CDR3 DNA reads TGTGCCAGCGCCCCCCTACAGGCCTCCTACGAGCAGTACTTC.

The chain carries TRBV6-6 and TRBJ1-2; 9 nucleotides match TRBD1. The trim removed 0 bases at V and 5 bases at J, leaving 1 base unmatched. CDR1 and CDR2 (germline): MNHNY, SVGAGI (reference sequence). The CDR3 consists of 14 residues. The CDR3 loop reads CASSYSTGGYGYTF. The DNA of the CDR3 is TGTGCCAGCAGTTACTCGACAGGGGGGTATGGCTACACCTTC.

This chain joins TRBV27 and TRBJ2-7; 7 nucleotides match TRBD2. V gave up 0 bases and J gave up 0 bases; unmatched junction bases: 2. Looked up from germline, CDR1 is MNHEY and CDR2 is SMNVEV (reference sequence). The CDR3 contains 15 residues. CDR3 region: CASSLSGRSSYEQYF. The DNA for the CDR3 is TGTGCCAGCAGTTTATCCGGGAGGAGCTCCTACGAGCAGTACTTC.

The chain has TRBV7-2 and TRBJ2-3; 14 bases agree with TRBD2. J gave up 11 bases and V 1 base, and 5 bases lay outside the gene matches. Germline-derived CDR1 and CDR2 are SGHTA and FQGNSA. This CDR3 has 15 residues. Here the CDR3 reads CASSLEGLAGVLQYF. The CDR3, as DNA: TGTGCCAGCAGCTTAGAGGGACTAGCGGGAGTTTTGCAGTATTTT.

V usage is TRBV28 and J usage is TRBJ2-1; D gene ambiguous. Trimming shortened V by 6 bases and J by 0 bases, and 12 bases separated the two germline ends. This CDR3 is 15 amino acids long. Germline V lookup: CDR1 MDHEN, CDR2 SYDVKM. The CDR3 DNA reads as TGTGCCAGCAGGAGACTGGGTCTCTCCTACAATGAGCAGTTCTTC. Translated, it gives CASRRLGLSYNEQFF.

V and J are TRBV11-2 and TRBJ1-2; D is undetermined. This CDR3 comprises 15 residues. Trimming left V 5 bases short and J 0 bases short, with 13 bases between. The germline CDR1 and CDR2 sequences are SGHAT and FQNNGV. CDR3: CASSPRRIANYGYTF. CDR3 sequence (DNA): TGTGCCAGCAGCCCTAGACGGATAGCTAACTATGGCTACACCTTC.

V usage is TRBV11-2 and J usage is TRBJ2-7, with a tentative D call TRBD2 (5 bases). Germline CDR1 SGHAT, CDR2 FQNNGV. There are 13 residues in the CDR3. The ends were cut back, 9 bases at V and 4 bases at J, with 16 bases in the middle. The CDR3 protein is CASGGRGIYEQYF. CDR3 sequence (DNA): TGTGCCAGTGGCGGACGGGGAATTTACGAGCAGTACTTC.

This clone was counted once. This rearrangement joins TRBV9 to TRBJ1-1, with D tentatively TRBD1 (6 bases). The V end was cut by 3 bases, the J end by 7 bases, with 25 bases between. Germline V lookup: CDR1 SGDLS, CDR2 YYNGEE. The CDR3 spans 17 residues. This CDR3 reads CASSGGQSMGLLNEAFF. The CDR3, as DNA: TGTGCCAGCAGCGGTGGACAGTCGATGGGTCTTCTGAATGAAGCTTTCTTT.

The CDR3 loop reads CAWISERRPDTQYF. CDR3 nucleotide sequence: TGTGCCTGGATATCTGAGAGGCGTCCAGATACGCAGTATTTT. The chain joins TRBV30 to TRBJ2-3; no reliable D call. CDR3 length: 14 amino acids. The germline gives CDR1 GTSNPN, CDR2 SVGIG (reference sequence). V was trimmed by 4 bases and J by 4 bases, leaving 15 bases between them.

This chain links TRBV30 with TRBJ2-3; the match to TRBD1 covers 10 bases. V lost 3 bases, J lost 4 bases, and 7 bases stayed unmatched. Germline V lookup: CDR1 GTSNPN, CDR2 SVGIG (reference sequence). This CDR3 is 15 amino acids long. CDR3: CAWSTDRGPADTQYF. CDR3 bases: TGTGCCTGGAGCACAGACAGGGGGCCTGCAGATACGCAGTATTTT. Drawing the rest from reference TRBV30 and TRBJ2-3, the complete variable domain is SQTIHQWPATLVQPVGSPLSLECTVEGTSNPNLYWYRQAAGRGLQLLFYSVGIGQISSEVPQNLSASRPQDRQFILSSKKLLLSDSGFYLCAWSTDRGPADTQYFGPGTRLTVL.

The V call is TRBV10-1, the J call TRBJ2-1, with a weak D call TRBD2 (6 bases). CDR1 and CDR2 from the germline V gene are WNHNN and SYGVQD (reference sequence). The CDR3 is 15 amino acids. V lost 5 bases, J lost 0 bases, and 11 bases lay in between. DNA for the CDR3: TGCGCCAGCAGTCCAAGCGGGCGCTCCTACAATGAGCAGTTCTTC. Protein sequence: CASSPSGRSYNEQFF.

This clone was observed a single time. The rearrangement links TRBV28 to TRBJ2-3; 9 bases line up with TRBD2. The CDR3 spans 15 residues. The germline CDR1 and CDR2 sequences are MDHEN and SYDVKM. V gave up 2 bases and J gave up 4 bases; unmatched junction bases: 4. In nucleotides, the CDR3 is TGTGCCAGCAGTTTAAGCGGGAGGAGGGCAGATACGCAGTATTTT. Amino acids: CASSLSGRRADTQYF.

The chain employs TRBV2 and TRBJ1-4; 11 bases match TRBD1. The J segment lost 10 bases and the V segment lost 6 bases, leaving 7 bases of the junction unmatched. This CDR3 comprises 14 residues. Germline loops: CDR1 SNHLY, CDR2 FYNNEI. The CDR3 DNA is TGTGCCAGCAGCGAGGACAGGGGGCGTCTAAAACTGTTTTTT. This translates into CASSEDRGRLKLFF.

The rearrangement joins TRBV4-3 to TRBJ2-1; no clear D. CDR3 length equals 18 residues. Per the germline V gene, CDR1 is LGHNA and CDR2 is YSLEER. With 1 base removed from V and 2 bases from J, the gap between germline ends came to 18 bases. CDR3 protein: CASSQAHPSAGTYNEQFF. The CDR3 DNA sequence: TGCGCCAGCAGCCAAGCCCATCCCAGCGCTGGTACCTACAATGAGCAGTTCTTC.

The chain carries TRBV9 and TRBJ2-5, with 9 bases matching TRBD2. V lost 7 bases to trimming and J lost 4 bases; unmatched junction nucleotides: 8. Germline V gives CDR1 SGDLS, CDR2 YYNGEE. This CDR3 comprises 14 residues. CDR3 sequence reads: CASAKRGEGETQYF. The CDR3 region has the DNA TGTGCCAGCGCCAAGCGGGGGGAAGGAGAGACCCAGTACTTC.

This rearrangement joins TRBV5-1 to TRBJ2-1, with 8 nucleotides matching TRBD2. CDR3 size: 17 residues. The V segment lost 5 bases and the J segment 0 bases; nucleotides outside the gene matches: 10. Germline V gene data show CDR1 as SGHRS and CDR2 as YFSETQ. The CDR3 is CASRPLAGESSYNEQFF. The CDR3 DNA reads as TGCGCCAGCAGACCGCTAGCGGGCGAAAGCTCCTACAATGAGCAGTTCTTC. Variable domain in full (rest from reference TRBV5-1 and TRBJ2-1): KAGVTQTPRYLIKTRGQQVTLSCSPISGHRSVSWYQQTPGQGLQFLFEYFSETQRNKGNFPGRFSGRQFSNSRSEMNVSTLELGDSALYLCASRPLAGESSYNEQFFGPGTRLTVL.

V gene TRBV15 combines with J gene TRBJ2-1; 9 nucleotides line up with TRBD2. The length of the CDR3 is 16 residues. Germline CDR1 LNHNV, CDR2 YYDKDF (reference sequence). J gave up 10 bases and V 0 bases, and 10 bases lay outside the gene matches. For the CDR3, the DNA is TGTGCCACCAGCAGAGATCCGGGGACTAGCTGGGGCGAGCAGTTCTTC. It encodes CATSRDPGTSWGEQFF.

This rearrangement joins TRBV28 to TRBJ2-7; TRBD2 matches 10 bases. Germline V gives CDR1 MDHEN, CDR2 SYDVKM. The CDR3 is 16 amino acids. V lost 6 bases and J lost 2; bases outside the gene matches: 10. CDR3 protein: CASSPMGLALAYEQYF. As DNA, the CDR3 is TGTGCCAGCAGCCCGATGGGACTAGCGCTTGCCTACGAGCAGTACTTC.

The chain is built from TRBV18 and TRBJ2-5; 8 nucleotides line up with TRBD1. Germline trimming cut 1 base from V and 0 bases from J; bases unmatched to any gene: 7. Germline V gene data show CDR1 as KGHSH and CDR2 as LQKENI. CDR3 length: 17 amino acids. The CDR3, as DNA: TGTGCCAGCTCACCACTAGGACAGGGTACTAACCAAGAGACCCAGTACTTC. Protein sequence: CASSPLGQGTNQETQYF.